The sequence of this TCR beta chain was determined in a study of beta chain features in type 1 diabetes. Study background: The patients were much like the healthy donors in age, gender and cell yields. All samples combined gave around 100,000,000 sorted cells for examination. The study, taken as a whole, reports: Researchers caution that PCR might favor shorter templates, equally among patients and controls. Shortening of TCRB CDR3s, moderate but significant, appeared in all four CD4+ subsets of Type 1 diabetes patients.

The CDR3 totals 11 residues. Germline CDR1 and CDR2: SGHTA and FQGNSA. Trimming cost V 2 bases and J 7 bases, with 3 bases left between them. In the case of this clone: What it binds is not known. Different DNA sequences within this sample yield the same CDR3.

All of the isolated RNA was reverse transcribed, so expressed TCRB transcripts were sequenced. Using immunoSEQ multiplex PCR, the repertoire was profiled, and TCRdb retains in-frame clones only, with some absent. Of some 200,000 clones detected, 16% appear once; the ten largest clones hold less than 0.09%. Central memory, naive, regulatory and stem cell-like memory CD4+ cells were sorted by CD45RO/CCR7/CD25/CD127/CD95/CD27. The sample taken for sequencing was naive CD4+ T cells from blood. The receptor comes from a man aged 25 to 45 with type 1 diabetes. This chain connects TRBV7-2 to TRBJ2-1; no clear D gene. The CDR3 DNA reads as TGTGCCAGCAGCTTACGAAATGAGCAGTTCTTC. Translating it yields CASSLRNEQFF.